These T cell receptor beta chains were read from a single sample in a study of shared T cell receptors in the human thymus. Sequencing used immunoSEQ multiplex PCR; TCRdb keeps in-frame clones, though not all of them. The table has over 350,000 clones, roughly 94% seen once. The sample comprised thymocytes. The origin of the receptors is a human donor. The CDR3 runs from the conserved cysteine through the conserved F or W. D genes are given only for firm matches. Some rows mark clone size as missing; the rest say once, few, many or name a class of expanded clone.

clone size	CDR3 length	D gene	J gene	V gene	CDR3 protein	CDR3 DNA
-	18	-	TRBJ2-1	TRBV18	CASSPVISRAGEHNEQFF	TGTGCCAGCTCACCGGTGATTTCGCGGGCAGGTGAGCACAATGAGCAGTTCTTC
-	13	-	TRBJ2-3	TRBV28	CASSLLRTDTQYF	TGTGCCAGCAGTTTACTCCGCACAGATACGCAGTATTTT
once	18	-	TRBJ1-2	TRBV4-2	CASSQGQDGKRGNYGYTF	TGTGCCAGCAGCCAAGGTCAGGACGGGAAACGGGGTAACTATGGCTACACCTTC
-	15	TRBD1	TRBJ2-7	TRBV29-1	CSVRQGQRNDYEQYF	TGCAGCGTGCGACAGGGACAGAGAAACGACTACGAGCAGTACTTC
-	16	TRBD1	TRBJ2-2	TRBV30	CAWRTGAKGNTGELFF	TGTGCCTGGAGGACAGGGGCCAAGGGGAACACCGGGGAGCTGTTTTTT
-	18	TRBD1	TRBJ2-6	TRBV28	CASASDRTGGGGANVLTF	TGTGCCAGCGCCTCGGACAGGACAGGGGGAGGTGGGGCCAACGTCCTGACTTTC
-	15	-	TRBJ2-1	TRBV6-6	CASSSRSGLHNEQFF	TGTGCCAGCAGCTCGCGGAGCGGGCTCCACAATGAGCAGTTCTTC
once	16	-	TRBJ1-1	TRBV28	CASSLPGGGRDTEAFF	TGTGCCAGCAGTTTACCCGGGGGGGGCAGGGACACTGAAGCTTTCTTT
-	18	-	TRBJ2-5	TRBV12-5	CASGFDRDQTSGQETQYF	TGTGCTAGTGGTTTCGACAGGGACCAAACTAGCGGCCAAGAGACCCAGTACTTC
-	17	-	TRBJ2-4	TRBV27	CASSLRHTSLAKNIQYF	TGTGCCAGCAGTCTCAGACATACCTCACTAGCCAAAAACATTCAGTACTTC
-	19	TRBD2	TRBJ2-1	TRBV5-6	CASFECWREGRYRANEQFF	TGTGCCAGCTTTGAATGCTGGCGGGAGGGCCGTTACAGGGCCAATGAGCAGTTCTTC
-	17	TRBD1	TRBJ1-2	TRBV27	CASSLRQGRPLGDGYTF	TGTGCCAGCAGTCTTCGACAGGGCCGGCCCCTGGGGGATGGCTACACCTTC
-	16	-	TRBJ1-5	TRBV4-1	CASSQGWYSGAGPQHF	TGCGCCAGCAGCCAAGGGTGGTATAGCGGTGCGGGGCCCCAGCATTTT
-	17	-	TRBJ2-4	TRBV30	CAWSVLGTPLAKNIQYF	TGTGCCTGGAGTGTTCTCGGGACTCCCTTAGCCAAAAACATTCAGTACTTC
few	15	TRBD1	TRBJ2-7	TRBV7-2	CASSLEGGTGYEQYF	TGTGCCAGCAGCTTAGAGGGCGGGACAGGCTACGAGCAGTACTTC
-	14	-	TRBJ1-4	TRBV15	CATSKGPANEKLFF	TGTGCCACCAGCAAGGGCCCCGCCAATGAAAAACTGTTTTTT
-	11	-	TRBJ1-5	TRBV28	CASCSNQPQHF	TGTGCCAGCTGTAGCAATCAGCCCCAGCATTTT
-	16	TRBD1	TRBJ2-3	TRBV5-4	CASSYRDRGPTDTQYF	TGTGCCAGCAGCTACCGGGACAGGGGACCCACAGATACGCAGTATTTT
-	14	TRBD2	TRBJ2-7	TRBV4-2	CASSQATSGNEQYF	TGTGCCAGCAGCCAAGCGACTAGCGGGAACGAGCAGTACTTC
-	12	-	TRBJ2-1	TRBV27	CASSSGYNEQFF	TGTGCCAGCAGTTCTGGATACAATGAGCAGTTCTTC
-	14	-	TRBJ2-3	TRBV27	CASSLRAPIDTQYF	TGTGCCAGCAGTTTGCGGGCCCCGATAGATACGCAGTATTTT
-	15	-	TRBJ2-2	TRBV28	CASSGRGLPTGELFF	TGTGCCAGCAGTGGCCGGGGACTTCCCACCGGGGAGCTGTTTTTT
-	17	-	TRBJ2-1	TRBV28	CASSPPSLSTTYNEQFF	TGTGCCAGCAGTCCTCCGAGCCTATCAACGACTTACAATGAGCAGTTCTTC
-	14	-	TRBJ2-1	TRBV5-1	CASSRDTSYNEQFF	TGCGCCAGCAGCCGGGACACCTCCTACAATGAGCAGTTCTTC
-	13	-	TRBJ2-1	TRBV27	CASSFGWYNEQFF	TGTGCCAGCAGTTTCGGGTGGTACAATGAGCAGTTCTTC
-	13	-	TRBJ1-2	TRBV2	CASSEGQDYGYTF	TGTGCCAGCAGTGAAGGGCAGGACTATGGCTACACCTTC
-	21	TRBD2	TRBJ2-5	TRBV4-1	CASSHQQWGLAGVEDEETQYF	TGCGCCAGCAGCCATCAACAGTGGGGACTAGCGGGAGTGGAGGATGAGGAGACCCAGTACTTC
-	14	-	TRBJ1-2	TRBV28	CASRNEQGSYGYTF	TGTGCCAGCAGGAATGAACAGGGTAGCTATGGCTACACCTTC
-	16	-	TRBJ2-2	TRBV12-5	CASGLVLRENTGELFF	TGTGCTAGTGGTTTGGTACTGAGGGAAAACACCGGGGAGCTGTTTTTT
-	18	-	TRBJ2-1	TRBV28	CASSLTSGPCSSYNEQFF	TGTGCCAGCAGTTTAACCTCGGGACCCTGTAGCTCCTACAATGAGCAGTTCTTC
-	15	TRBD1	TRBJ2-5	TRBV30	CAWSPQGATMETQYF	TGTGCCTGGAGTCCGCAGGGGGCGACCATGGAGACCCAGTACTTC
-	17	TRBD2	TRBJ2-1	TRBV30	CAWSVLTLATTYNEQFF	TGTGCCTGGAGTGTACTGACACTAGCGACCACCTACAATGAGCAGTTCTTC
-	15	-	TRBJ1-1	TRBV27	CASSLFLGGGTEAFF	TGTGCCAGCAGTTTATTTCTGGGCGGTGGCACTGAAGCTTTCTTT
-	19	TRBD1	TRBJ2-7	TRBV27	CASSLSCRGPRLCSYEQYF	TGTGCCAGCAGTTTATCGTGCAGGGGGCCACGTCTATGCTCCTACGAGCAGTACTTC
-	19	-	TRBJ2-3	TRBV4-3	CASSQDSGPRRILADTQYF	TGCGCCAGCAGCCAAGATTCCGGGCCTAGGAGGATTTTGGCAGATACGCAGTATTTT
once	13	-	TRBJ1-1	TRBV6-1	CASSKNRNTEAFF	TGTGCCAGCAGTAAGAACAGGAACACTGAAGCTTTCTTT
-	15	-	TRBJ1-5	TRBV28	CASNMGRSDNQPQHF	TGTGCCAGCAATATGGGACGGTCAGACAATCAGCCCCAGCATTTT
-	18	-	TRBJ1-5	TRBV28	CASSLGLPPSVSNQPQHF	TGTGCCAGCAGTTTGGGACTCCCGCCCTCGGTTAGCAATCAGCCCCAGCATTTT
-	15	TRBD1	TRBJ2-1	TRBV28	CASASDRASYNEQFF	TGTGCCAGCGCCTCCGACAGGGCTTCCTACAATGAGCAGTTCTTC
-	15	-	TRBJ2-1	TRBV28	CATRRDRSSYNEQFF	TGTGCCACCAGACGGGACCGAAGCTCCTACAATGAGCAGTTCTTC
once	13	-	TRBJ1-1	TRBV29-1	CSVEAGVNTEAFF	TGCAGCGTTGAAGCGGGGGTGAACACTGAAGCTTTCTTT
-	15	-	TRBJ2-3	TRBV14	CASSRLWDSTDTQYF	TGTGCCAGCAGCCGACTATGGGATAGCACAGATACGCAGTATTTT
-	15	TRBD1	TRBJ1-1	TRBV11-2	CASSQPGQVGPEAFF	TGTGCCAGCAGCCAACCGGGACAGGTTGGGCCTGAAGCTTTCTTT
-	16	-	TRBJ2-6	TRBV6-1	CASSEGLVAGANVLTF	TGTGCCAGCAGTGAAGGGTTGGTAGCGGGGGCCAACGTCCTGACTTTC
few	14	-	TRBJ1-4	TRBV19	CASHGPPMSEKLFF	TGTGCCAGCCACGGGCCTCCGATGTCGGAAAAACTGTTTTTT
once	14	-	TRBJ2-1	TRBV28	CAAQGHTSYNEQFF	TGTGCCGCCCAGGGCCATACCTCCTACAATGAGCAGTTCTTC
-	14	-	TRBJ2-1	TRBV19	CASSGDWRPNEQFF	TGTGCCAGTAGTGGGGACTGGAGACCTAATGAGCAGTTCTTC
-	15	-	TRBJ2-3	TRBV9	CASSVGWGGTDTQYF	TGTGCCAGCAGCGTAGGGTGGGGGGGCACAGATACGCAGTATTTT
-	13	-	TRBJ1-1	TRBV7-9	CASSPGRNTEAFF	TGTGCCAGCAGCCCGGGACGAAACACTGAAGCTTTCTTT
-	15	TRBD2	TRBJ2-1	TRBV7-3	CASSLRASGSYEQFF	TGTGCCAGCAGCTTAAGGGCTAGCGGGAGTTATGAGCAGTTCTTC
once	19	-	TRBJ1-2	TRBV5-1	CASRRNPDRPKPANYGYTF	TGCGCCAGCAGGCGGAATCCCGACAGGCCAAAGCCGGCTAACTATGGCTACACCTTC
-	15	TRBD1	TRBJ2-1	TRBV11-2	CASSQVSDRGRRQFF	TGTGCCAGCAGTCAAGTTTCGGACAGGGGGCGCAGGCAGTTCTTC
-	16	-	TRBJ2-3	TRBV18	CASSPRDFGLTDTQYF	TGTGCCAGCTCACCCAGAGACTTTGGTTTAACAGATACGCAGTATTTT
-	15	-	TRBJ1-5	TRBV4-1	CASSQSGESNQPQHF	TGCGCCAGCAGCCAGTCGGGGGAAAGCAATCAGCCCCAGCATTTT
-	13	-	TRBJ2-2	TRBV7-2	CASSWRQSGELFF	TGTGCCAGCAGCTGGAGACAGTCCGGGGAGCTGTTTTTT
-	14	TRBD1	TRBJ1-4	TRBV7-9	CASSYRTGFEKLFF	TGTGCCAGCAGCTACCGGACAGGGTTCGAAAAACTGTTTTTT